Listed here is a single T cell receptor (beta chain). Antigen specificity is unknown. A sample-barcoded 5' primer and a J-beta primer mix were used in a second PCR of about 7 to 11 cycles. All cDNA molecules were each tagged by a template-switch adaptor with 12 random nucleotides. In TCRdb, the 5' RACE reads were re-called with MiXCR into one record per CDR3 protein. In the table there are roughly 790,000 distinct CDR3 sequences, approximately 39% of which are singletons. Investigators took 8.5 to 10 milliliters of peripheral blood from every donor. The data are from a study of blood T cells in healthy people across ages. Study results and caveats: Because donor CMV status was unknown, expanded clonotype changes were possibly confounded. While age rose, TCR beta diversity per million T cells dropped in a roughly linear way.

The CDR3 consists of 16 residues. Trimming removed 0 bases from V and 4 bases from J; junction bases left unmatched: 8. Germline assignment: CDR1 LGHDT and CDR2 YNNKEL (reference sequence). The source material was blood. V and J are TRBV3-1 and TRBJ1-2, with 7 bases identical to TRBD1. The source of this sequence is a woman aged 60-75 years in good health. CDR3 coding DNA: TGTGCCAGCAGCCAAGAATCAGGGGGACGTCTCTATGGCTACACCTTC. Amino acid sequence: CASSQESGGRLYGYTF.